The 22 T cell receptor beta chains below all came from one sample that was sequenced in a study of vaccination and CD4 T cells after COVID-19. Sample time point: late sampling 161 to 241 days after vaccination in a few convalescent patients. Specified treatment: roughly ten-day PBMC culture with coronavirus spike peptide pools or control peptides (ViraFEST assay). Cultured CD4+ T cell DNA underwent sequencing with the Oncomine TCR Beta short-read assay. A single record per CDR3 protein comes from TCRdb applying MiXCR to the PCR reads. In the table there are 20,000 or so distinct CDR3 sequences, about a third of which are singletons. No cognate antigen is known for these TCRs. The sequences come from CD4+ T cells from blood, cultured in vitro, collected about 7 months after SARS-CoV-2 vaccination. Receptor source: a human donor who had recovered from COVID-19.

This clonotype was recorded once. The rearrangement uses TRBV7-2 and TRBJ1-2, with a possible D match to TRBD1 (6 bases). CDR1 and CDR2 (germline): SGHTA, FQGNSA. V was clipped by 0 bases and J by 6 bases, with 14 bases between them. CDR3 length: 15 amino acids. The CDR3 spells CASSLASQGNNGYTF. In DNA form, the CDR3 reads TGTGCCAGCAGCTTAGCCTCCCAGGGGAACAATGGCTACACCTTC.

This clonotype has just a few counts. The chain joins TRBV5-4 to TRBJ2-7, with D perhaps matching TRBD1 (6 bases). Trimming removed 4 bases from V and 9 bases from J, with 14 bases in between. This CDR3 is 12 amino acids long. CDR1 is SGHNT and CDR2 is YYREEE in the germline V gene (reference sequence). The CDR3 DNA follows: TGTGCCAGCAGCCCGGACAGAGTTGGGCAGTACTTC. Translated: CASSPDRVGQYF.

This clonotype showed up just a few times. J is TRBJ2-3 and V is TRBV20-1, with D maybe TRBD1 (6 bases). Trimming pared 6 bases from V and 6 bases from J, leaving 19 bases between. Germline V gives CDR1 DFQATT, CDR2 SNEGSKA (reference sequence). This CDR3 region has 14 residues. The CDR3, as DNA: TGCAGTGCCTCGAGACAGGTAGATAGGGATACGCAGTATTTT. It specifies CSASRQVDRDTQYF.

This rearrangement joins TRBV6-1 to TRBJ1-2; D not resolved. The CDR3 length is 12 residues. V shed 4 bases and J shed 9 bases, with 12 bases lying between them. Looked up from germline, CDR1 is MNHNS and CDR2 is SASEGT. In DNA, the CDR3 is TGTGCCAGCAGTGGTTGGCTGGATCGCTACACCTTC. Translation gives CASSGWLDRYTF.

This clonotype was detected only a few times. The chain couples TRBV7-2 to TRBJ2-3; D unresolved. From germline, CDR1 is SGHTA and CDR2 FQGNSA. The V and J ends lost 6 bases and 4 bases respectively, with 11 bases between them. The CDR3 spans 13 residues. The CDR3, as DNA: TGTGCCAGCAGTCAAAGACTTCCAGATACGCAGTATTTT. Its protein is CASSQRLPDTQYF.

This clonotype was picked up a small number of times. The chain has TRBV6-1 and TRBJ2-6; D gene unclear. Per the germline V gene, CDR1 is MNHNS and CDR2 is SASEGT. V was clipped by 8 bases and J by 1 base, with 24 bases between them. The CDR3 consists of 19 residues. Here the CDR3 DNA reads TGTGCCAGCTTGGGTGTAAGCGCTAAACCTCAATCTGGGGCCAACGTCCTGACTTTC. Its translation: CASLGVSAKPQSGANVLTF.

The V gene is TRBV18, the J gene TRBJ1-1; D unclear. The CDR3 is 13 residues long. Germline CDR1 KGHSH, CDR2 LQKENI. V lost 4 bases and J lost 1, with 7 bases in between. This CDR3 is CASSLDKNTEAFF. The CDR3 nucleotides read TGTGCCAGCTCACTTGACAAGAACACTGAAGCTTTCTTT. Drawing the rest from reference TRBV18 and TRBJ1-1, the complete variable domain is NAGVMQNPRHLVRRRGQEARLRCSPMKGHSHVYWYRQLPEEGLKFMVYLQKENIIDESGMPKERFSAEFPKEGPSILRIQQVVRGDSAAYFCASSLDKNTEAFFGQGTRLTVV.

V is TRBV6-1 and J is TRBJ2-1, with TRBD1 as a possible D gene (6 bases). Germline-derived CDR1 and CDR2 are MNHNS and SASEGT. V was pared by 5 bases and J by 4 bases, with 9 bases between. The CDR3 is 13 residues long. CDR3 nucleotide sequence: TGTGCCAGCAGTACAGGGCCTTACAATGAGCAGTTCTTC. Translation: CASSTGPYNEQFF.

This rearrangement joins TRBV7-9 to TRBJ2-7; D is undetermined. V was cut by 1 base and J by 0 bases, with 7 bases left in between. There are 14 residues in the CDR3. Germline V gene sequence: CDR1 SEHNR, CDR2 FQNEAQ (reference sequence). CDR3 DNA sequence: TGTGCCAGCAGCTTAGGGCAGTTCTCCTACGAGCAGTACTTC. This sequence encodes CASSLGQFSYEQYF.

The chain is built from TRBV28 and TRBJ1-2; a possible D gene is TRBD1 (6 bases). The ends were cut back, 7 bases at V and 6 bases at J, with 15 bases in the middle. CDR3 length: 13 residues. In germline, CDR1 is MDHEN, CDR2 SYDVKM. CDR3 in DNA: TGTGCCAGCACCGTGGCGGGGGCGAATGGCTACACCTTC. Encoded protein: CASTVAGANGYTF.

The chain recombines TRBV6-1 with TRBJ1-5; 7 bases match TRBD1. The CDR3 length is 14 residues. The ends lost 5 bases at V and 7 bases at J; junction bases unmatched: 8. Per the germline V gene, CDR1 is MNHNS and CDR2 is SASEGT. The CDR3 DNA is TGTGCCAGCAGTCAAGACAGGGTTTACCAGCCCCAGCATTTT. Encoded protein: CASSQDRVYQPQHF.

V gene TRBV7-2 combines with J gene TRBJ1-5; 8 nucleotides match TRBD1. TRBJ2-3 matches the DNA end more closely, so the J call is doubtful. Germline V gene lookup returns CDR1 SGHTA and CDR2 FQGNSA. The CDR3 consists of 17 residues. The CDR3 loop is CASSSESGTGRGQPQYF. In nucleotides, the CDR3 is TGTGCCAGCAGCTCCGAATCCGGGACAGGTAGGGGTCAGCCCCAGTATTTT.

This clonotype was seen only a few times. V is TRBV7-2 and J is TRBJ1-1; no clear D. Germline-derived CDR1 and CDR2 are SGHTA and FQGNSA. V was trimmed by 5 bases and J by 5 bases, leaving 12 bases between them. CDR3 length equals 13 residues. The CDR3 spells CASSPGVWTEAFF. DNA for the CDR3: TGTGCCAGCAGCCCCGGGGTTTGGACTGAAGCTTTCTTT.

This clonotype showed up just once. V is TRBV10-3 and J is TRBJ1-5; no firm D call. Germline lookup yields CDR1 ENHRY and CDR2 SYGVKD. Trimming removed 0 bases at V and 2 bases at J, with 8 bases between. The CDR3 loop spans 15 amino acids. The CDR3 DNA is TGTGCCATCAGTGAGTCGATGGCGGGCAATCAGCCCCAGCATTTT. Protein sequence: CAISESMAGNQPQHF.

The genes are TRBV20-1 and TRBJ2-7; D call uncertain. Looked up from germline, CDR1 is DFQATT and CDR2 is SNEGSKA (reference sequence). Deletions cut 1 base from V and 4 bases from J, with 8 bases between. The CDR3 totals 12 residues. CDR3 DNA: TGCAGTGCTAGAGTCGGTGCGTACGAGCAGTACTTC. Translating gives CSARVGAYEQYF.

This clonotype showed up just a few times. V and J are TRBV20-1 and TRBJ1-1; TRBD1 agrees at 8 bases. Germline V gene data show CDR1 as DFQATT and CDR2 as SNEGSKA (reference sequence). J was trimmed by 4 bases and V by 3 bases; bases with no gene match: 7. This CDR3 is built from 14 residues. The CDR3 protein is CSASPTGGSTEAFF. CDR3 sequence (DNA): TGCAGTGCTAGCCCCACAGGGGGGAGCACTGAAGCTTTCTTT.

The chain couples TRBV7-9 to TRBJ2-5, with TRBD1 matching 11 bases. V lost 4 bases to trimming and J lost 5 bases; unmatched junction nucleotides: 6. The CDR3 is 15 amino acids. Germline-derived CDR1 and CDR2 are SEHNR and FQNEAQ (reference sequence). CDR3 in amino acids: CASSSWTGGMETQYF. CDR3 DNA sequence: TGTGCCAGCAGCTCATGGACAGGGGGCATGGAGACCCAGTACTTC.

The chain uses TRBV2 and TRBJ1-1, with no clear D. CDR3 length: 12 amino acids. CDR1 and CDR2 from the germline V gene are SNHLY and FYNNEI. V was shortened by 5 bases and J by 1 base, with 5 bases between the two germline ends. CDR3 region: CASSRQNTEAFF. The CDR3 DNA sequence: TGTGCCAGCAGTCGACAGAACACTGAAGCTTTCTTT.

The CDR3 nucleotides are TGTGCCAGCAGGCCGAGGCTTCGAGGAGAGACCCAGTACTTC. This encodes CASRPRLRGETQYF. The rearrangement uses TRBV28 and TRBJ2-5, with D uncertain. The CDR3 runs 14 residues. Looked up from germline, CDR1 is MDHEN and CDR2 is SYDVKM. The ends were cut back, 6 bases at V and 4 bases at J, with 15 bases in the middle.

The chain joins TRBV7-2 to TRBJ2-3; D is possibly TRBD2 (5 bases). The V gene lost 5 bases and the J gene lost 0 bases, with 9 bases spanning the gap. Germline-derived CDR1 and CDR2 are SGHTA and FQGNSA. The CDR3 runs 14 residues. The CDR3 region has the DNA TGTGCCAGCAGCCTACGGACTAGCACAGATACGCAGTATTTT. It specifies CASSLRTSTDTQYF.

The chain employs TRBV19 and TRBJ2-1, with 7 bases matching TRBD2. CDR1 and CDR2 from the germline V gene are LNHDA and SQIVND (reference sequence). There are 14 residues in the CDR3. J gave up 5 bases and V 7 bases, and 8 bases lay outside the gene matches. The CDR3 nucleotides are TGTGCCAGTAACGGTCTAGCGGTACACAATGAGCAGTTCTTC. Protein: CASNGLAVHNEQFF.

There are a few counts of this clonotype. The gene calls are TRBV5-4 and TRBJ2-5; D is ambiguous. V lost 3 bases, J lost 4 bases, and 7 bases lay in between. CDR1 SGHNT and CDR2 YYREEE come from the germline V gene (reference sequence). The CDR3 is 12 residues long. For the CDR3, the DNA is TGTGCCAGCAGCTCCCAGCTAGAGACCCAGTACTTC. It codes for CASSSQLETQYF.